The T cell receptor beta chain under discussion was sequenced for a study of cytomegalovirus exposure and HLA in healthy donors. The germline V and J ends were trimmed by 0 bases and 2 bases, with 8 bases remaining between them. This CDR3 has 15 residues. CDR1 is SGHVS and CDR2 is FNYEAQ in the germline V gene. Data came from immunoSEQ multiplex PCR; TCRdb stores just in-frame clones and leaves some out. The sample lists around 150,000 clones, 88% occurring once. The source of this sequence is a man aged 18-30 years in good health and CMV-seronegative. V and J are TRBV7-6 and TRBJ2-4; the D gene is possibly TRBD1 (5 bases). The specimen was PBMCs. The CDR3 region has the DNA TGTGCCAGCAGCTTAGCTCCAGGGTCCAAAAACATTCAGTACTTC. Amino acids: CASSLAPGSKNIQYF.